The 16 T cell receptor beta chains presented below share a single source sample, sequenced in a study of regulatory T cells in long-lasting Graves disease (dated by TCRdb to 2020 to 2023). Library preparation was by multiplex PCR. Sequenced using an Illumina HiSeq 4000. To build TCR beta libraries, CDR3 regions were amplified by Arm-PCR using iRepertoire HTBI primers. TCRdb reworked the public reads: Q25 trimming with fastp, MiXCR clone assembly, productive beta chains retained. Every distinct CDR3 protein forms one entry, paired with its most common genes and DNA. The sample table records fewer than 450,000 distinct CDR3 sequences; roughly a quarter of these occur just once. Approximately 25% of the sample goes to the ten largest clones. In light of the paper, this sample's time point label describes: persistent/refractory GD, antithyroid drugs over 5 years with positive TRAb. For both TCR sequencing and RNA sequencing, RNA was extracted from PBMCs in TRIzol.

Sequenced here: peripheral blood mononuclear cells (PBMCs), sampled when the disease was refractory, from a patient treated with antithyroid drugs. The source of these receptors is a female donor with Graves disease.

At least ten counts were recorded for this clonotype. This CDR3 is CASSLTGAVRAFF. The CDR3 region has the DNA TGTGCCAGCAGTTTGACAGGGGCGGTAAGAGCTTTCTTT. V is TRBV27 and J is TRBJ1-1, with 8 bases identical to TRBD1. The germline V gene has CDR1 MNHEY and CDR2 SMNVEV (reference sequence). The CDR3 loop spans 13 amino acids. The V gene end was trimmed by 3 bases and the J gene end by 10 bases; junction bases not matched to a gene: 7.

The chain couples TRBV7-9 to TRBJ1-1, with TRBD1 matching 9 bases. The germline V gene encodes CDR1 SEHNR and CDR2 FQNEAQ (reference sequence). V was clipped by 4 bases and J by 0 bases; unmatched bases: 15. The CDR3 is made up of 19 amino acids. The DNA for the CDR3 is TGTGCCAGCAGCTCTCCCGGGACAGGGACTAATAACATGAACACTGAAGCTTTCTTT. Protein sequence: CASSSPGTGTNNMNTEAFF.

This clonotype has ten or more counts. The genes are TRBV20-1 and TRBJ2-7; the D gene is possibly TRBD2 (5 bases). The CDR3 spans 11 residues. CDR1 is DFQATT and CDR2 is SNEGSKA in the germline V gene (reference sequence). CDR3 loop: CREDQTYEQYF. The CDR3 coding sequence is TGCAGGGAGGATCAGACCTACGAGCAGTACTTC.

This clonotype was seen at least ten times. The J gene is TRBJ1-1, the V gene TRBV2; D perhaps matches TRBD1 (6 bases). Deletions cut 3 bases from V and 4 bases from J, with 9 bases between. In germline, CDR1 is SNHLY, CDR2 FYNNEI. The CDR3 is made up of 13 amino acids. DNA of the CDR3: TGTGCCAGCAGTGACAGGGGTGGCACTGAAGCTTTCTTT. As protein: CASSDRGGTEAFF. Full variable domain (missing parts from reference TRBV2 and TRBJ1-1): EPEVTQTPSHQVTQMGQEVILRCVPISNHLYFYWYRQILGQKVEFLVSFYNNEISEKSEIFDDQFSVERPDGSNFTLKIRSTKLEDSAMYFCASSDRGGTEAFFGQGTRLTVV.

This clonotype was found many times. The CDR3 sequence: CASSKEGFGRAGYEQYF. The DNA for the CDR3 is TGTGCCAGCAGCAAAGAGGGATTCGGGAGGGCCGGCTACGAGCAGTACTTC. The chain is built from TRBV7-8 and TRBJ2-7; 8 positions match TRBD2. The CDR3 sequence is 17 residues long. Unmatched junction bases numbered 15, after V lost 5 bases and J lost 3 bases. Germline CDR1 reads SGHVS; CDR2 reads FQNEAQ.

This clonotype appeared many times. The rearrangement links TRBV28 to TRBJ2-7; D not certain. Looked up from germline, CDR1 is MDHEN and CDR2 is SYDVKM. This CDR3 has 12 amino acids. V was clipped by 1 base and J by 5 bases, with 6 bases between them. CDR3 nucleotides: TGTGCCAGCAGTTTATCAAGGAACGAGCAGTACTTC. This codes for CASSLSRNEQYF.

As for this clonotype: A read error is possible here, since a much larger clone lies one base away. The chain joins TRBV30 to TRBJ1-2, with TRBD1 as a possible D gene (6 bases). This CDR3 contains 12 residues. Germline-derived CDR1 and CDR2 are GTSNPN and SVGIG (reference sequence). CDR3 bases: TGTACTCTCACCCAACAGGGAGCTGGCTACACCTTC. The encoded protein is CTLTQQGAGYTF.

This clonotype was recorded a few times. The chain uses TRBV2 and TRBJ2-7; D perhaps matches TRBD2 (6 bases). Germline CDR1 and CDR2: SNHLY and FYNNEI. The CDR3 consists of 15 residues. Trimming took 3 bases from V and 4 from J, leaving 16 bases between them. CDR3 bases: TGTGCCAGCAGTGAGAAACCGACTAGACTATACGAGCAGTACTTC. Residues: CASSEKPTRLYEQYF.

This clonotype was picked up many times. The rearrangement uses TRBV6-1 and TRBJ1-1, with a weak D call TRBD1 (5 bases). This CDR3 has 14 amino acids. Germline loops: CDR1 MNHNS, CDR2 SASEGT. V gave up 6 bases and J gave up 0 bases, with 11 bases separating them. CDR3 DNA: TGTGCCAGCAGCATAGGGGCACTGAACACTGAAGCTTTCTTT. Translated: CASSIGALNTEAFF.

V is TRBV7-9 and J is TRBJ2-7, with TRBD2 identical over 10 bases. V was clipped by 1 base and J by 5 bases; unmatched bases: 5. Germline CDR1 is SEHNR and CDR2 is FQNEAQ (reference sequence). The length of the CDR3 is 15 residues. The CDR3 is CASSLVRTSGNEQYF. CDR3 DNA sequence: TGTGCCAGCAGCTTAGTTAGGACTAGCGGAAACGAGCAGTACTTC.

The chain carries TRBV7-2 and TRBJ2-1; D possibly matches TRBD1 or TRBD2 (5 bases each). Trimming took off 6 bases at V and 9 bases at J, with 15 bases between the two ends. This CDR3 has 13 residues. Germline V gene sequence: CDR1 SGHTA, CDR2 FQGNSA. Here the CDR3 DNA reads TGTGCCAGCAGTGACGCGACGAGGGGTGAGCAGTTCTTC. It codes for CASSDATRGEQFF.

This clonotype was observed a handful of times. CDR3 residues: CASSQQGTGVGETQYF. The CDR3 DNA follows: TGCGCCAGCAGCCAACAAGGGACAGGGGTTGGGGAGACCCAGTACTTC. The chain joins TRBV4-1 to TRBJ2-5, with 10 bases aligning to TRBD1. CDR3 length: 16 amino acids. The trim removed 2 bases at V and 5 bases at J, leaving 8 bases unmatched. The V gene's germline CDR1 is MGHRA and CDR2 YSYEKL.

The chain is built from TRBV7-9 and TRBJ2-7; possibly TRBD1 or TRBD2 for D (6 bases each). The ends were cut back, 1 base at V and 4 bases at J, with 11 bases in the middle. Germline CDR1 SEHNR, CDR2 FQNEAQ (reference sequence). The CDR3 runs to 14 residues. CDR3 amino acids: CASSLDGGWYEQYF. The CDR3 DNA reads TGTGCCAGCAGCTTAGACGGGGGCTGGTACGAGCAGTACTTC. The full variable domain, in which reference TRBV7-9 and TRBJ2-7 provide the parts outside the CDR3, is DTGVSQNPRHKITKRGQNVTFRCDPISEHNRLYWYRQTLGQGPEFLTYFQNEAQLEKSRLLSDRFSAERPKGSFSTLEIQRTEQGDSAMYLCASSLDGGWYEQYFGPGTRLTVT.

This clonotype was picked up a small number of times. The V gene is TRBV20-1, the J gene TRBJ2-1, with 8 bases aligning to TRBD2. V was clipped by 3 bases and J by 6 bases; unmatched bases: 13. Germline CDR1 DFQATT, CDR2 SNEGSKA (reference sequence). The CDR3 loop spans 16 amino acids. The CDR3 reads CSARIPGLGLANEQFF. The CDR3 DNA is TGCAGTGCTAGGATACCGGGACTAGGCCTCGCCAATGAGCAGTTCTTC.

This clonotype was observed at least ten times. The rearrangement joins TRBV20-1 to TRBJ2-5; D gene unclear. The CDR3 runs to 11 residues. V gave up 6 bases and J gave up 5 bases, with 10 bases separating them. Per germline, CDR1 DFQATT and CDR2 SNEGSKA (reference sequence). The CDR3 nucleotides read TGCAGTGCCCTTTCTGGGGAGACCCAGTACTTC. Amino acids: CSALSGETQYF.

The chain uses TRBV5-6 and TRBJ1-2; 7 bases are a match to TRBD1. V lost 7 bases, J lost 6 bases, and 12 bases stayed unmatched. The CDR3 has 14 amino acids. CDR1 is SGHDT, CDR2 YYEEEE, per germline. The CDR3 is CASSPWDSYNGYTF. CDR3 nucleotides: TGTGCCAGCTCGCCATGGGACAGCTATAATGGCTACACCTTC.